The 5 T cell receptor beta chains below all came from one sample that was sequenced in a study of T cell responses to AZD1222 COVID-19 vaccine. The table came from immunoSEQ multiplex PCR; TCRdb's copy has only in-frame clones and leaves some out. The table has roughly 95,000 clones, roughly nine tenths seen once. Here the sequenced sample was peripheral blood, taken 28 days after the second AZD1222 dose. These TCRs come from an adult who received the AZD1222 COVID-19 vaccine.

V is TRBV12-2 and J is TRBJ1-5; the table's D call of TRBD1 was not tested on the DNA. TRBV12-2 is a pseudogene segment. The CDR3 length is 17 residues. CDR3 region: CASRWGQGRRDDQPQHF. The CDR3 bases are TGTGCAAGTCGCTGGGGACAGGGGAGGAGGGACGATCAGCCCCAGCATTTT.

V gene TRBV28 combines with J gene TRBJ2-7, with D possibly matching TRBD1 (5 bases). The CDR3 is 13 residues long. Germline V lookup: CDR1 MDHEN, CDR2 SYDVKM. The V and J ends lost 9 bases and 3 bases respectively, with 15 bases between them. The CDR3 nucleotides are TGTGCCAGTTCCTCTGACAGATTCTACGAGCAGTACTTC. It translates to CASSSDRFYEQYF.

The chain combines TRBV5-1 with TRBJ2-2; 7 nucleotides agree with TRBD1. V was clipped by 4 bases and J by 1 base; unmatched bases: 4. Germline lookup yields CDR1 SGHRS and CDR2 YFSETQ. The CDR3 sequence is 15 residues long. CDR3 residues: CASSPGQRNTGELFF. CDR3 coding DNA: TGCGCCAGCAGCCCGGGACAGAGGAACACCGGGGAGCTGTTTTTT. Full variable domain (outside the CDR3, taken from reference TRBV5-1 and TRBJ2-2): KAGVTQTPRYLIKTRGQQVTLSCSPISGHRSVSWYQQTPGQGLQFLFEYFSETQRNKGNFPGRFSGRQFSNSRSEMNVSTLELGDSALYLCASSPGQRNTGELFFGEGSRLTVL.

The chain couples TRBV7-9 to TRBJ1-3, with no clear D. V shed 5 bases and J shed 0 bases, with 8 bases lying between them. This CDR3 is 14 amino acids long. In germline, CDR1 is SEHNR, CDR2 FQNEAQ (reference sequence). The CDR3 loop is CASSPVSSGNTIYF. CDR3 nucleotides: TGTGCCAGCAGCCCAGTTTCCTCTGGAAACACCATATATTTT. Looking up the rest from reference TRBV7-9 and TRBJ1-3 gives the full variable domain: DTGVSQNPRHKITKRGQNVTFRCDPISEHNRLYWYRQTLGQGPEFLTYFQNEAQLEKSRLLSDRFSAERPKGSFSTLEIQRTEQGDSAMYLCASSPVSSGNTIYFGEGSWLTVV.

The J gene is TRBJ2-2, the V gene TRBV11-2; D possibly corresponds to TRBD2 (6 bases). CDR1 and CDR2 from the germline V gene are SGHAT and FQNNGV. Trimming left V 1 base short and J 3 bases short, with 6 bases between. This CDR3 is 14 amino acids long. In nucleotides, the CDR3 is TGTGCCAGCAGCTTAGCGGGGGACACCGGGGAGCTGTTTTTT. It is translated as CASSLAGDTGELFF.